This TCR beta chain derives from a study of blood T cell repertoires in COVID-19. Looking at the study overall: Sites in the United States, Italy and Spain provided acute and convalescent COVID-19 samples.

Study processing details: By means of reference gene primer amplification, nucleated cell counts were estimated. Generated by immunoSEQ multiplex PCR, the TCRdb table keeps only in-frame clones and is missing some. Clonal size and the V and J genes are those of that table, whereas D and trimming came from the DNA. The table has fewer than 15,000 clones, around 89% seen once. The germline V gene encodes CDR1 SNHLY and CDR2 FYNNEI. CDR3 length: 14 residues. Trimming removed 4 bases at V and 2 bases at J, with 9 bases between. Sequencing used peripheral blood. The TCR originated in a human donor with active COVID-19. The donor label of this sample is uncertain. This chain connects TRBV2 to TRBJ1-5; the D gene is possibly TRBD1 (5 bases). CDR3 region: CASSGRGGNQPQHF. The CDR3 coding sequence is TGTGCCAGCAGTGGGAGGGGTGGCAATCAGCCCCAGCATTTT.